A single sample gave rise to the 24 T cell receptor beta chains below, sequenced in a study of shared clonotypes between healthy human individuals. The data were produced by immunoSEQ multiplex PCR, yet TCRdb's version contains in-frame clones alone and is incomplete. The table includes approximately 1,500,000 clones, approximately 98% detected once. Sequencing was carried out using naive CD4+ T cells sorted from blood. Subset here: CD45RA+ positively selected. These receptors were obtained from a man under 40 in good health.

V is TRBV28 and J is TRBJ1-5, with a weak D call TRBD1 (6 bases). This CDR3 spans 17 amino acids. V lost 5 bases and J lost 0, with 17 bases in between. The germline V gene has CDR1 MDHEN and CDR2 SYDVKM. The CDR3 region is CASSRRQGLNSNQPQHF. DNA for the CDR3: TGTGCCAGCAGTCGAAGGCAGGGGCTGAATAGCAATCAGCCCCAGCATTTT.

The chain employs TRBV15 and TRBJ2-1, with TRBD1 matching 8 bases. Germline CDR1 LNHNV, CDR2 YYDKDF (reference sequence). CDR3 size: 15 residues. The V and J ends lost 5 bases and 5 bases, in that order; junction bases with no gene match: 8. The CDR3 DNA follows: TGTGCCACCAGCGGGCCCGACAGGGGCGACAATGAGCAGTTCTTC. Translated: CATSGPDRGDNEQFF.

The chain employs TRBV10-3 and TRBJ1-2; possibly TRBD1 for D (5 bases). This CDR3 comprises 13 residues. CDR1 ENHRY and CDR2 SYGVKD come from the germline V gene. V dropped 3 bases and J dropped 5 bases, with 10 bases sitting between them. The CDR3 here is CAISERGPYGYTF. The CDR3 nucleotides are TGTGCCATCAGTGAAAGGGGCCCGTATGGCTACACCTTC.

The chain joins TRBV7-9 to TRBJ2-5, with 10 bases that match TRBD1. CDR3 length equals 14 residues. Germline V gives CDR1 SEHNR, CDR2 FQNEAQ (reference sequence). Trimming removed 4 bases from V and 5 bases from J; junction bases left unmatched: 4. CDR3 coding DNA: TGTGCCAGCAGCTCGGACAGGGGGTATGAGACCCAGTACTTC. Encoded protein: CASSSDRGYETQYF.

In DNA form, the CDR3 reads TGTGCCAGCAAGGGGGAGGTGTGGACCACAGATACGCAGTATTTT. It translates to CASKGEVWTTDTQYF. The V gene is TRBV2, the J gene TRBJ2-3, with D perhaps TRBD1 or TRBD2 (6 bases each). The germline V gene encodes CDR1 SNHLY and CDR2 FYNNEI. This CDR3 spans 15 amino acids. Trimming took 7 bases from V and 2 from J, leaving 16 bases between them.

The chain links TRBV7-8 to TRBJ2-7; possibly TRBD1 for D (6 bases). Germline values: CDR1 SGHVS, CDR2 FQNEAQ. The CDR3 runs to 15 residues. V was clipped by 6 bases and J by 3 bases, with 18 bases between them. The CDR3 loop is CASRSQGRLGYEQYF. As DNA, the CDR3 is TGTGCCAGCAGGTCTCAGGGGCGCCTCGGCTACGAGCAGTACTTC.

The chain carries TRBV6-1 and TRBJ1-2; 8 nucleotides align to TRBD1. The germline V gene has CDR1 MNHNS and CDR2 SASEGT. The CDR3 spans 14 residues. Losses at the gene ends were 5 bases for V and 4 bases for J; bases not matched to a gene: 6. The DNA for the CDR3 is TGTGCCAGCAGTCCCGGGACAGGAGCCTATGGCTACACCTTC. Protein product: CASSPGTGAYGYTF.

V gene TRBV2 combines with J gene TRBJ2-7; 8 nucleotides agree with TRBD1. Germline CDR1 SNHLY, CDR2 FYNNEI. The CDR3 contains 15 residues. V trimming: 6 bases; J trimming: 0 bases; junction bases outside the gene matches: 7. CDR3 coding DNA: TGTGCCAGCAGAGTGGAAGGACAGGGCTCCTACGAGCAGTACTTC. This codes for CASRVEGQGSYEQYF.

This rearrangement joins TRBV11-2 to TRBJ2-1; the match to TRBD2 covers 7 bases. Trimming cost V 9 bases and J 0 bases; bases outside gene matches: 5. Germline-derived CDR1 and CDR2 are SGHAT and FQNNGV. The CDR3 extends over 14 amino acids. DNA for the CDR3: TGTGCCAGTGTCGGCGGGAGCTCCTACAATGAGCAGTTCTTC. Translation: CASVGGSSYNEQFF.

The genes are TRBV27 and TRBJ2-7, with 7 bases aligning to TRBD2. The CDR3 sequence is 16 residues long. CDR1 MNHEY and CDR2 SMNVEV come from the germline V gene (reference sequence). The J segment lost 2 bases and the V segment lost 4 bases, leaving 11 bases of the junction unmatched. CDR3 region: CASSSTQGEGTYEQYF. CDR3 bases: TGTGCCAGCAGTTCCACGCAAGGGGAGGGCACCTACGAGCAGTACTTC.

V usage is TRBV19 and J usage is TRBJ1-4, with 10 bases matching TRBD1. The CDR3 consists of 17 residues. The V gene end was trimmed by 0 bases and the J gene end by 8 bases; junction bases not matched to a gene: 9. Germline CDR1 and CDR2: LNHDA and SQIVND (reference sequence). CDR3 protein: CASSIDRLDRGIEKLFF. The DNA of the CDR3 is TGTGCCAGTAGTATAGATCGTCTGGACAGGGGGATCGAAAAACTGTTTTTT.

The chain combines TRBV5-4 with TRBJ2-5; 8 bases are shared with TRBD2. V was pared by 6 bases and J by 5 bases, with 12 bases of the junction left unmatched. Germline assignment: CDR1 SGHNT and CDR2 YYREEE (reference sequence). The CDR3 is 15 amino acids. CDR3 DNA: TGTGCCAGCACTCTTGGAGCGGGAGATCGGGAGACCCAGTACTTC. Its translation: CASTLGAGDRETQYF.

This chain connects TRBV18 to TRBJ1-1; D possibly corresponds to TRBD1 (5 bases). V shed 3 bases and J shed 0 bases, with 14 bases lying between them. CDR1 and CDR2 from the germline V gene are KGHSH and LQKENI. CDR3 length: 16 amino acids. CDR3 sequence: CASSPRQNDMNTEAFF. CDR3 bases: TGTGCCAGCTCACCCCGACAGAATGACATGAACACTGAAGCTTTCTTT.

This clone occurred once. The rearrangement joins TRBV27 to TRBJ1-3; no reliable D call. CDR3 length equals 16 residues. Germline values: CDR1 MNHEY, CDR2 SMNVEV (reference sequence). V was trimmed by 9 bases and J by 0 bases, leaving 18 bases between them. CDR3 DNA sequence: TGTGCCAGTGATTCCGCCGGATGCTACTCTGGAAACACCATATATTTT. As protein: CASDSAGCYSGNTIYF.

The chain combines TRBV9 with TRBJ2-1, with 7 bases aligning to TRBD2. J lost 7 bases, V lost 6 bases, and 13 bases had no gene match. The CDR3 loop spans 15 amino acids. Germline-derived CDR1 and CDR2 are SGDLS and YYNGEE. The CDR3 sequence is CASTARGGSRNEQFF. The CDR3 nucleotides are TGTGCCAGCACCGCCCGGGGCGGGAGTAGGAATGAGCAGTTCTTC.

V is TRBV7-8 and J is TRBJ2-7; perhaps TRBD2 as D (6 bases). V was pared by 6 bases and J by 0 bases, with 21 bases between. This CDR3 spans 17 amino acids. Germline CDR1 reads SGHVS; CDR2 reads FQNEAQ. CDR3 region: CASSPTPGTGSSYEQYF. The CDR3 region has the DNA TGTGCCAGCAGTCCTACGCCGGGGACTGGAAGCTCCTACGAGCAGTACTTC.

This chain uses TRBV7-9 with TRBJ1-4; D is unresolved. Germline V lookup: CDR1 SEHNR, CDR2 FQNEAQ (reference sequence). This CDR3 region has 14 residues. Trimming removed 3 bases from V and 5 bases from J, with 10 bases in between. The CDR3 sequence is CASSFVGMNEKLFF. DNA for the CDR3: TGTGCCAGCAGCTTTGTGGGGATGAATGAAAAACTGTTTTTT.

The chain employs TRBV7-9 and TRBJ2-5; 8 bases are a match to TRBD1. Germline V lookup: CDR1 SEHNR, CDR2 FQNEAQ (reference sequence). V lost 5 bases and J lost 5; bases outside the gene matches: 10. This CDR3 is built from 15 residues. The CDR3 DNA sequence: TGTGCCAGCAGCACCAGGGGGCAGGGGCAGGAGACCCAGTACTTC. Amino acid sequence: CASSTRGQGQETQYF.

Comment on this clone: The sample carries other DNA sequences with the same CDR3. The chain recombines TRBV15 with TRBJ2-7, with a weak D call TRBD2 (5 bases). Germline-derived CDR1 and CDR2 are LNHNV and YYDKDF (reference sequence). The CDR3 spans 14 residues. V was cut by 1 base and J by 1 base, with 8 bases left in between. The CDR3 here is CATSRAGGSYEQYF. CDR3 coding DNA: TGTGCCACCAGCAGAGCTGGCGGGTCCTACGAGCAGTACTTC.

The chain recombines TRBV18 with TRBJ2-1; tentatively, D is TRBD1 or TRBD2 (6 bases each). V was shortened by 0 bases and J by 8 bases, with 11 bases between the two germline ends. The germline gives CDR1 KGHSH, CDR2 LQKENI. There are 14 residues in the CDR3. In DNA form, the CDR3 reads TGTGCCAGCTCACCACCCAACAGGGAGGATGAGCAGTTCTTC. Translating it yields CASSPPNREDEQFF.

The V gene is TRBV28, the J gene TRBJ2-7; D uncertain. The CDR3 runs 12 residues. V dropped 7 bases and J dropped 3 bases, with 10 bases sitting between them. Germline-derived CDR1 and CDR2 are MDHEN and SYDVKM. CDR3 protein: CASTKNSYEQYF. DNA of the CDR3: TGTGCCAGCACAAAGAATAGCTACGAGCAGTACTTC.

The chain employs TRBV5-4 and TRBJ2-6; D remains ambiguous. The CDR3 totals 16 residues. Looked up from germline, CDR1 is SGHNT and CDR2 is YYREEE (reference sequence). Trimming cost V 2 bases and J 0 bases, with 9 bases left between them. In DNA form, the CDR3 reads TGTGCCAGCAGCTTTACAAGTAGCTCTGGGGCCAACGTCCTGACTTTC. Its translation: CASSFTSSSGANVLTF.

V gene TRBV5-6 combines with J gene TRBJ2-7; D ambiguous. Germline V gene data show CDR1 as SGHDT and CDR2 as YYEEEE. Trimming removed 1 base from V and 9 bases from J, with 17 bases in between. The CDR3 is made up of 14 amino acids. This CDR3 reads CASSLFGSVLRQYF. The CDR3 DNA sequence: TGTGCCAGCAGCTTGTTTGGGTCGGTTCTACGGCAGTACTTC.

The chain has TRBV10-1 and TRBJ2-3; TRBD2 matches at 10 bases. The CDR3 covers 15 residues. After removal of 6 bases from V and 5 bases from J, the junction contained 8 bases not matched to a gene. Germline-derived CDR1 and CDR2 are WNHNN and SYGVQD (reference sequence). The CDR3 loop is CASSQTAGGVDTQYF. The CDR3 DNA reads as TGCGCCAGCAGCCAGACAGCGGGAGGGGTAGATACGCAGTATTTT.